The TCR beta chain under discussion was sequenced for a study of T cells in Graves' hyperthyroidism and ophthalmopathy. Researchers amplified the TCR beta CDR3 regions from RNA transcripts. A set of HTBI primers served as the primers for a first-round RT-PCR of the TCR CDR3. TCRdb redid the calling of the multiplex PCR reads with MiXCR, one entry per CDR3 protein. This sample has about 130,000 distinct CDR3 sequences, with roughly 23% found just once. This clonotype has a count of ten or more. Every diagnosis used clinical symptoms, serum thyroxine and TRAb, thyroid ultrasound and orbital computed tomography. The receptor was derived from a woman in her forties or fifties with Graves' hyperthyroidism that later progressed to Graves' ophthalmopathy. The specimen was blood.

The CDR3 sequence is CASSWGMGYGYTF. DNA of the CDR3: TGTGCCAGCAGCTGGGGTATGGGCTATGGCTACACCTTC. The chain joins TRBV12-3 or TRBV12-4 to TRBJ1-2; unclear D gene. V was shortened by 6 bases and J by 4 bases, with 12 bases between the two germline ends. The CDR3 totals 13 residues.